These 8 T cell receptor beta chains were all obtained from the same sample, sequenced in a study of blood T cell repertoires in COVID-19. This table comes from immunoSEQ multiplex PCR, and its TCRdb copy is limited to in-frame clones, with some not included. The sample includes 130,000 to 150,000 clones, roughly 80% of them seen just once. Specimen: peripheral blood. Receptors were obtained from a human donor in a cohort sampled during active COVID-19.

V is TRBV5-1 and J is TRBJ2-1, with 9 bases matching TRBD2. Unmatched junction bases numbered 17, after V lost 4 bases and J lost 3 bases. Germline loops: CDR1 SGHRS, CDR2 YFSETQ. This CDR3 spans 19 amino acids. The CDR3 DNA reads as TGCGCCAGCAGCGCTCGAGGGGTCCTCGGCGGGAGGGTCTACAATGAGCAGTTCTTC. Protein sequence: CASSARGVLGGRVYNEQFF.

The V and J genes are TRBV6-1 and TRBJ2-1, with a weak D call TRBD2 (7 bases). The CDR3 has 16 amino acids. Trimming pared 4 bases from V and 8 bases from J, leaving 21 bases between. Per the germline V gene, CDR1 is MNHNS and CDR2 is SASEGT. In DNA form, the CDR3 reads TGTGCCAGCAGTGGCCTTGGGGCGGGGGCTCGGTATGAGCAGTTCTTC. This gives the protein CASSGLGAGARYEQFF.

The chain carries TRBV2 and TRBJ2-5, with 10 positions matching TRBD1. The J segment lost 1 base and the V segment lost 6 bases, leaving 5 bases of the junction unmatched. In germline, CDR1 is SNHLY, CDR2 FYNNEI. The CDR3 sequence is 15 residues long. This chain's CDR3 is CASRRDRGLQETQYF. CDR3 nucleotide sequence: TGTGCCAGCAGGAGGGACAGGGGCCTCCAAGAGACCCAGTACTTC.

In DNA form, the CDR3 reads TGTGCCAGCAGCCCCCTGACACCGACGAACACCGGGGAGCTGTTTTTT. Protein: CASSPLTPTNTGELFF. The genes are TRBV4-2 and TRBJ2-2; no definite D call. The CDR3 is 16 amino acids. CDR1 and CDR2 from the germline V gene are LGHNA and YNFKEQ. V was cut by 4 bases and J by 0 bases, with 12 bases left in between.

The V gene is TRBV14, the J gene TRBJ2-5; 11 bases align to TRBD2. Germline V gene lookup returns CDR1 SGHDN and CDR2 FVKESK. This CDR3 region has 16 residues. Trimming took 0 bases from V and 7 from J; bases not matched to a gene: 7. The CDR3 DNA is TGTGCCAGCAGCCAAGAGAGACTAGCGGGGTGGGGGACCCAGTACTTC. This encodes CASSQERLAGWGTQYF.

In the case of this clone: Within the sample, other DNA sequences also encode this same CDR3. This sequence joins TRBV12-3 or TRBV12-4 and TRBJ1-2; D not certain. The CDR3 has 13 residues. Trimming stripped 1 base from V and 4 bases from J, with 7 bases between. The CDR3 sequence: CASSLGNFYGYTF. In DNA, the CDR3 is TGTGCCAGCAGTTTAGGCAACTTCTATGGCTACACCTTC.

The V call is TRBV3-1 (or the pseudogene TRBV3-2), the J call TRBJ1-1; D gene unclear. The V gene lost 0 bases and the J gene lost 8 bases, with 13 bases spanning the gap. CDR1 and CDR2 (germline): LGHDT, YNNKEL (reference sequence). The CDR3 is made up of 14 amino acids. In DNA, the CDR3 is TGTGCCAGCAGCCAAGATGTAAGTGGGCCAGAAGCTTTCTTT. It codes for CASSQDVSGPEAFF.

This chain links TRBV27 with TRBJ1-3; D perhaps matches TRBD1 (5 bases). There are 14 residues in the CDR3. V gave up 4 bases and J gave up 4 bases, with 11 bases separating them. CDR1 and CDR2 from the germline V gene are MNHEY and SMNVEV (reference sequence). The CDR3 sequence is CASSSGGIGNTIYF. The DNA of the CDR3 is TGTGCCAGCAGTTCCGGGGGGATAGGAAACACCATATATTTT.